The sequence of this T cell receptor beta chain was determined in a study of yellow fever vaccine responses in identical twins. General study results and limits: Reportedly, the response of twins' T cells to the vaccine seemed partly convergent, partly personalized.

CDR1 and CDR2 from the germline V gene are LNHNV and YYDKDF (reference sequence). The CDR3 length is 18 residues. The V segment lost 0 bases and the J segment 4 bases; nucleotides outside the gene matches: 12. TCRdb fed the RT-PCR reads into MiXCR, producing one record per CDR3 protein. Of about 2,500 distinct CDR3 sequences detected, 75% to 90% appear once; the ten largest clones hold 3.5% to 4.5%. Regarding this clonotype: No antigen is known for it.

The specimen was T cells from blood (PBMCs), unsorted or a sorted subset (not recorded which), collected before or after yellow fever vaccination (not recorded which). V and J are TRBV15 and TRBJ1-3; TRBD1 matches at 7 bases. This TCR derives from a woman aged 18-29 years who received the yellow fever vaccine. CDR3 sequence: CATSRDRSQGEWGNTIYF. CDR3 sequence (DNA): TGTGCCACCAGCAGAGATAGGAGCCAGGGGGAGTGGGGAAACACCATATATTTT.